This passage covers 3 T cell receptor beta chains from one sample sequenced in a study of technical replicates of blood from several donors. Data came from immunoSEQ multiplex PCR; TCRdb stores just in-frame clones and leaves some out. Of about 73,000 clones in the sample, 93% were seen once. Sequencing was done on a sample of T cells isolated from PBMCs. These receptors were collected from a human donor in good health.

This chain links TRBV15 with TRBJ2-2; D not resolved. Per the germline V gene, CDR1 is LNHNV and CDR2 is YYDKDF (reference sequence). This CDR3 comprises 15 residues. The V and J ends lost 4 bases and 7 bases respectively, with 16 bases between them. The CDR3: CATSTVILRSGELFF. The CDR3 nucleotides read TGTGCCACCAGCACCGTCATCCTGCGTAGCGGGGAGCTGTTTTTT.

The CDR3 spells CASSFTSEAAISETQYF. The CDR3 DNA sequence: TGTGCCAGCAGCTTTACAAGCGAGGCGGCGATCTCGGAGACCCAGTACTTC. The chain has TRBV7-6 and TRBJ2-5; no clear D gene. This CDR3 comprises 17 residues. Germline lookup yields CDR1 SGHVS and CDR2 FNYEAQ. V lost 3 bases and J 5 bases, leaving 22 bases between the germline ends.

This chain uses TRBV29-1 with TRBJ2-7; D unresolved. Trimming pared 4 bases from V and 4 bases from J, leaving 17 bases between. CDR3 length: 14 residues. Germline CDR1 and CDR2: SQVTM and ANQGSEA. The CDR3 loop is CSVVPPLAPYEQYF. The CDR3 region has the DNA TGCAGCGTTGTTCCCCCCCTGGCTCCATACGAGCAGTACTTC.